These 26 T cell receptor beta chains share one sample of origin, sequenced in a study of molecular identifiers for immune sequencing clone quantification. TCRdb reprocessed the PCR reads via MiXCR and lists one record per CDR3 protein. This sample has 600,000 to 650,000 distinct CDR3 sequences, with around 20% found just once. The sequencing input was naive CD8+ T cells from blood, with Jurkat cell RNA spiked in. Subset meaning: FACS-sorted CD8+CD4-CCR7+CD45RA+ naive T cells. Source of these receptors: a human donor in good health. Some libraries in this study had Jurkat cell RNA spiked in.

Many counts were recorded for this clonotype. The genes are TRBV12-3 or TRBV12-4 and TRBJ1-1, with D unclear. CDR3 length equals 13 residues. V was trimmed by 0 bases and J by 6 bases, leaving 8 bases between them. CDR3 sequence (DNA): TGTGCCAGCAGTTTAGCGTTAGGCGCTGAAGCTTTCTTT. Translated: CASSLALGAEAFF.

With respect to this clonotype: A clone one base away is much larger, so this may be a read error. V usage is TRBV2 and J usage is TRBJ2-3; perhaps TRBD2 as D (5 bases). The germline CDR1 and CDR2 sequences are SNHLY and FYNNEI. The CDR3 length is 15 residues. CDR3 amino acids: CASREEAGGTDTQYF. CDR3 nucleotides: TGTGCCAGCAGAGAAGAGGCGGGTGGCACAGATACGCAGTATTTT. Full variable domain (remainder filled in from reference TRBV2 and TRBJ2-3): EPEVTQTPSHQVTQMGQEVILRCVPISNHLYFYWYRQILGQKVEFLVSFYNNEISEKSEIFDDQFSVERPDGSNFTLKIRSTKLEDSAMYFCASREEAGGTDTQYFGPGTRLTVL.

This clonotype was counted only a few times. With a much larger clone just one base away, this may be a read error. The CDR3 reads CASSQDNSLGTDTQHF. DNA for the CDR3: TGTGCCAGCAGCCAAGATAACAGTCTTGGAACAGATACGCAGCATTTT. The V gene is TRBV4-2, the J gene TRBJ2-3, with D uncertain. The J call is in doubt because the DNA end fits TRBJ1-5 better. The CDR3 is 16 amino acids. Looked up from germline, CDR1 is LGHNA and CDR2 is YNFKEQ.

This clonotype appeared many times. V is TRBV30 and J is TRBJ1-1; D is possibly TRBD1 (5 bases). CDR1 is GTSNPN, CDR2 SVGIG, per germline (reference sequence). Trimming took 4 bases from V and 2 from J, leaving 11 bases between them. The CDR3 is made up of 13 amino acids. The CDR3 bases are TGTGCCTGGAATTCTTGGGACAACACTGAAGCTTTCTTT. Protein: CAWNSWDNTEAFF.

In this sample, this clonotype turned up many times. For the CDR3, the DNA is TGCAGCGTTGGGCCTGGGGGGGCGAGCACAGATACGCAGTATTTT. Translated: CSVGPGGASTDTQYF. The chain uses TRBV29-1 and TRBJ2-3; a weak D match, TRBD2 (7 bases). The germline CDR1 and CDR2 sequences are SQVTM and ANQGSEA. V gave up 4 bases and J gave up 0 bases, with 14 bases separating them. The CDR3 loop spans 15 amino acids.

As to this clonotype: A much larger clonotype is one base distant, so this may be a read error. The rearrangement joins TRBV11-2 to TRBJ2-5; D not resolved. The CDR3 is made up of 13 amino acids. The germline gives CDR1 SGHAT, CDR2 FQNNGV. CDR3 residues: CASSLRRQETKYF. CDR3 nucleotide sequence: TGTGCCAGCAGCTTACGACGCCAAGAGACCAAGTACTTC.

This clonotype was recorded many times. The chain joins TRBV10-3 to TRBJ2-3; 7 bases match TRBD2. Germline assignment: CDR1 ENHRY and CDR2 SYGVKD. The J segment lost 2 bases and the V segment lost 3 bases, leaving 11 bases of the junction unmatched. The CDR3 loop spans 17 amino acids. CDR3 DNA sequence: TGTGCCATCAGTGACGATACCTGGACTAGTTCCACAGATACGCAGTATTTT. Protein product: CAISDDTWTSSTDTQYF.

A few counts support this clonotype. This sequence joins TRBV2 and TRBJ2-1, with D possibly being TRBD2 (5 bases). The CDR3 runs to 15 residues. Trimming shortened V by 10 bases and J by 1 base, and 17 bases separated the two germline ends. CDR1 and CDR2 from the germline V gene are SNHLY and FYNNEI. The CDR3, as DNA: TGTGCCACCCCCGCCAACAGAGGGTCCTACAATGAGCAGTTCTTC. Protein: CATPANRGSYNEQFF.

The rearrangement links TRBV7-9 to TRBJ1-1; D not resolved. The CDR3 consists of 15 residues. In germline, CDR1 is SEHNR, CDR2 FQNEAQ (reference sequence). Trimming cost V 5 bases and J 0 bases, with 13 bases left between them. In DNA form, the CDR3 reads TGTGCCAGCAGCCTTTCGTTGGTAATGAACACTGAAGCTTTCTTT. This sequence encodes CASSLSLVMNTEAFF.

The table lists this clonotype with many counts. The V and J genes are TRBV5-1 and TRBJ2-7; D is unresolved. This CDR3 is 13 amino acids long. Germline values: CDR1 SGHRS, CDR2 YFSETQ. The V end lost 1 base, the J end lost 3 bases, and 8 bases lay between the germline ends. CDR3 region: CASSLQANYEQYF. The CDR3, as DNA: TGCGCCAGCAGCTTGCAGGCAAACTACGAGCAGTACTTC.

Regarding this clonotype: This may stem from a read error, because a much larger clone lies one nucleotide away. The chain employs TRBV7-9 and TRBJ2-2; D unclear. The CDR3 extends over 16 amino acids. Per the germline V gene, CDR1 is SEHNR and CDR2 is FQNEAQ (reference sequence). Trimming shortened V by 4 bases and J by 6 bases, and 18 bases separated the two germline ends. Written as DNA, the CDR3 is TGTGCCAGCAGCTCCACACGGGCCGACAACGCCGGGGAGCTGTTTTTT. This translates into CASSSTRADNAGELFF.

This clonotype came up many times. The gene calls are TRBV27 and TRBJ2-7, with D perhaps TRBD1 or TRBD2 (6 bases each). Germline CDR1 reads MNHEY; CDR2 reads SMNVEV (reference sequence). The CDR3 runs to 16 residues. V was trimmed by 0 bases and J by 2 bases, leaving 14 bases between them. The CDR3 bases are TGTGCCAGCAGTTTATCGGTGGAGGGGACAACCTACGAGCAGTACTTC. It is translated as CASSLSVEGTTYEQYF.

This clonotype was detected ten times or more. The CDR3 DNA sequence: TGCAGCGTTGAGGCCAGGACCGGGGAGCTGTTTTTT. Translated: CSVEARTGELFF. V is TRBV29-1 and J is TRBJ2-2; D uncertain. The CDR3 sequence is 12 residues long. V was pared by 3 bases and J by 5 bases, with 7 bases between. Germline CDR1 and CDR2: SQVTM and ANQGSEA.

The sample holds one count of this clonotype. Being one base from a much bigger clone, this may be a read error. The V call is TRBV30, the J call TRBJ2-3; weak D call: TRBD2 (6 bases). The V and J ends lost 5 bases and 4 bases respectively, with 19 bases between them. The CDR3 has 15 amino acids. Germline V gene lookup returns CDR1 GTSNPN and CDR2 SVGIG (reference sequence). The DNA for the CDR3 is TGTGCCTGGGGAACCGGGTTTTCTAGCGCAGATACGCAGTATTTT. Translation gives CAWGTGFSSADTQYF.

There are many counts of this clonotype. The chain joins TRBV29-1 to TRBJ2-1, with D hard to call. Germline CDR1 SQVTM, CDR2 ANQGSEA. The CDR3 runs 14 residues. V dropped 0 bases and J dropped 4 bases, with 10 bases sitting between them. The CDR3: CSVEERQHYNEQFF. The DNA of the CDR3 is TGCAGCGTTGAAGAGAGGCAGCATTACAATGAGCAGTTCTTC.

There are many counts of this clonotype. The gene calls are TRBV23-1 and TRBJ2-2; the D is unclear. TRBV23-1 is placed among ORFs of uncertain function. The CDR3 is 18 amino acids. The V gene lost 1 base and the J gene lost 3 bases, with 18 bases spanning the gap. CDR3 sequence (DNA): TGCGCCAGCAGTCAATGCCGGGCCGTTATTTTGTACACCGGGGAGCTGTTTTTT. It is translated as CASSQCRAVILYTGELFF.

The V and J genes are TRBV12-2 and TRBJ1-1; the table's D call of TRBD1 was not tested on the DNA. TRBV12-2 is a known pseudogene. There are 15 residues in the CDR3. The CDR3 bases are TGTGCAAGTCGCTCGCAGGGACAGGCTCGGACCGAAGCTTTCTTT. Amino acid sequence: CASRSQGQARTEAFF.

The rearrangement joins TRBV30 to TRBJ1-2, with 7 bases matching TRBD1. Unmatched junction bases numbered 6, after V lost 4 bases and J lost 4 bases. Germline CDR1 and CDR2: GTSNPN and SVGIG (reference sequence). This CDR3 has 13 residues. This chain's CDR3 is CAWNSAGGYGYTF. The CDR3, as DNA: TGTGCCTGGAACTCCGCAGGGGGCTATGGCTACACCTTC. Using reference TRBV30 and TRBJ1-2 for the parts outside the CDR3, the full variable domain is SQTIHQWPATLVQPVGSPLSLECTVEGTSNPNLYWYRQAAGRGLQLLFYSVGIGQISSEVPQNLSASRPQDRQFILSSKKLLLSDSGFYLCAWNSAGGYGYTFGSGTRLTVV.

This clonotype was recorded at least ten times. The CDR3, as DNA: TGTGCCAGCAGTTTAGGGACAGACCCAATACCGACCCAAGAGACCCAGTACTTC. It translates to CASSLGTDPIPTQETQYF. This sequence joins TRBV27 and TRBJ2-5, with 7 bases aligning to TRBD1. This CDR3 spans 18 amino acids. Germline CDR1 reads MNHEY; CDR2 reads SMNVEV (reference sequence). Unmatched junction bases numbered 13, after V lost 2 bases and J lost 1 base.

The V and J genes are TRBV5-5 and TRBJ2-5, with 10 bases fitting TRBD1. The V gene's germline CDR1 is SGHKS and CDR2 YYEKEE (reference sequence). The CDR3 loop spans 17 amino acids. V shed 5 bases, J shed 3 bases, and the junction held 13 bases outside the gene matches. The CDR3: CASSFTGTGVLEETQYF. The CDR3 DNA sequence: TGTGCCAGCAGTTTCACCGGGACAGGGGTATTGGAAGAGACCCAGTACTTC.

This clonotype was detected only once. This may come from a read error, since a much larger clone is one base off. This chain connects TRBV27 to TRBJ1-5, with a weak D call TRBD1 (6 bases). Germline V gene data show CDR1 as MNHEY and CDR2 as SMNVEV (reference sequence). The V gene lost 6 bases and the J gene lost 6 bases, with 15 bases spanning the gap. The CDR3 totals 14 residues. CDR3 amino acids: CASRSQGSAQPQHF. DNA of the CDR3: TGTGCCAGCAGGTCCCAGGGGTCAGCTCAGCCCCAGCATTTT.

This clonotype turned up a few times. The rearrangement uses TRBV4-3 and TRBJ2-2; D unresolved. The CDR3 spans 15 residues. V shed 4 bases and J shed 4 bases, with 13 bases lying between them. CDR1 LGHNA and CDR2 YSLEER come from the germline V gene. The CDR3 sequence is CASSPTALGTGELFF. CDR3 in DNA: TGCGCCAGCAGCCCCACAGCGTTAGGCACCGGGGAGCTGTTTTTT.

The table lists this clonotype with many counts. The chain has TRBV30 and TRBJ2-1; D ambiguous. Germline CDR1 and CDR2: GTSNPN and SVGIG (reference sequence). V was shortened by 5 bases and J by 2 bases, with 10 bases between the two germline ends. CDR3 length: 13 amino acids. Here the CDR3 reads CAWGDTAYNEQFF. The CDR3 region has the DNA TGTGCCTGGGGCGACACTGCCTACAATGAGCAGTTCTTC.

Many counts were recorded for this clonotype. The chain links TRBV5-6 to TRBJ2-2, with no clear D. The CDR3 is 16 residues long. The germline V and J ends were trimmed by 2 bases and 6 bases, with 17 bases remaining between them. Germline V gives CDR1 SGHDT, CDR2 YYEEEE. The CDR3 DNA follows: TGTGCCAGCAGCTTTATGGGTGTCCTTACCGCCGGGGAGCTGTTTTTT. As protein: CASSFMGVLTAGELFF.

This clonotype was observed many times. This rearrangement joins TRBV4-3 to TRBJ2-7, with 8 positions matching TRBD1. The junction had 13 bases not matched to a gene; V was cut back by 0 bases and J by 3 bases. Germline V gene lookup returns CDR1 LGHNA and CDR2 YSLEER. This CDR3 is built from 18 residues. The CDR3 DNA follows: TGCGCCAGCAGCCAAGATCGACCCGGGACAGGATCTTTCTACGAGCAGTACTTC. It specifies CASSQDRPGTGSFYEQYF.

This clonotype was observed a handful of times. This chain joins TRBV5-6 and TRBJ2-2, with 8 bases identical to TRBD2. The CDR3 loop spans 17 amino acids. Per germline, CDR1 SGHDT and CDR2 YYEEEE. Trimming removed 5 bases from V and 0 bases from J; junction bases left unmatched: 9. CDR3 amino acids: CASSLSTGGSNTGELFF. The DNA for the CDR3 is TGTGCCAGCAGTCTATCGACGGGAGGGTCGAACACCGGGGAGCTGTTTTTT.